The clone carrying this T cell receptor beta chain turned up a few times. CDR3 length: 13 amino acids. J gave up 10 bases and V 6 bases, and 8 bases lay outside the gene matches. Germline values: CDR1 SQVTM, CDR2 ANQGSEA. The data stem from a study of blood T cell repertoires in COVID-19. Study summary: Donors in the United States, Italy and Spain gave samples during acute or convalescent COVID-19. T cells, B-cell-depleted T cells, or PBMCs provided the cDNA or gDNA that served as material.

Under the authors' procedure: Amplifying reference gene primers gave estimates of nucleated cell counts. TCRdb's table, derived via immunoSEQ multiplex PCR, lists solely in-frame clones and lacks some. Clonal size and the V and J genes are those of that table, whereas D and trimming came from the DNA. The data hold around 190,000 clones, with 80% observed a single time. The origin of this receptor is a man aged 60-69 years with acute or convalescent COVID-19. The genes are TRBV29-1 and TRBJ1-6; 8 bases align to TRBD1. Material for sequencing was peripheral blood. The CDR3: CSVGTGDDSPLHF. CDR3 nucleotide sequence: TGCAGCGTCGGGACAGGAGATGACTCACCCCTCCACTTT.